This T cell receptor (beta chain) was sequenced in a study of T cells after somatic rescue of genetic block. Germline V gene lookup returns CDR1 LNHDA and CDR2 SQIVND (reference sequence). The J segment lost 5 bases and the V segment lost 2 bases, leaving 3 bases of the junction unmatched. The CDR3 sequence is 14 residues long. This table comes from immunoSEQ multiplex PCR, and its TCRdb copy is limited to in-frame clones, with some not included. Among tens of thousands of clones listed, 80% to 90% were seen once. This receptor was obtained from a woman younger than 35. Source material: peripheral blood mononuclear cells (PBMCs). The chain couples TRBV19 to TRBJ2-7; 10 positions match TRBD2. The CDR3 DNA is TGTGCCAGTAGTATAATAGCGGGAGGAAACGAGCAGTACTTC. As protein: CASSIIAGGNEQYF.